What follows are 11 T cell receptor beta chains derived from one specimen sequenced in a study of identical twins. TCRdb ran MiXCR on the 5' RACE reads and lists one entry per CDR3 protein. The table records about 200,000 distinct CDR3 sequences, approximately 10% of them present only once. What was sequenced was memory T cells sorted from blood. The receptor set was obtained from a man aged 50 to 60 in good health.

This clonotype showed up just a few times. This chain connects TRBV6-5 to TRBJ2-7, with 9 bases fitting TRBD2. This CDR3 has 15 residues. Germline assignment: CDR1 MNHEY and CDR2 SVGAGI. Trimming cost V 0 bases and J 2 bases; bases outside gene matches: 2. CDR3 sequence: CASSYSREGAYEQYF. CDR3 DNA: TGTGCCAGCAGTTACTCGCGGGAGGGCGCCTACGAGCAGTACTTC.

This clonotype was seen ten or more times. J is TRBJ1-5 and V is TRBV10-3, with 9 bases matching TRBD1. V gave up 3 bases and J gave up 7 bases; unmatched junction bases: 4. Germline loops: CDR1 ENHRY, CDR2 SYGVKD. The CDR3 length is 14 residues. CDR3 protein: CAISEQGARQPQHF. For the CDR3, the DNA is TGTGCCATCAGTGAACAGGGGGCGAGGCAGCCCCAGCATTTT.

The chain employs TRBV6-2 or TRBV6-3 and TRBJ2-7; D call uncertain. The CDR3 contains 13 residues. The germline gives CDR1 MNHEY, CDR2 SVGEGT. Between the trimmed V and J ends, which lost 8 bases and 6 bases, there was a span of 17 bases. Written as DNA, the CDR3 is TGTGCCAGCTCGGACCCCCCGCCCCCCGAGCAGTACTTC. Its protein product is CASSDPPPPEQYF.

This sequence joins TRBV7-7 and TRBJ2-2, with 9 positions matching TRBD2. Germline V CDR1 and CDR2: SSHAT, FNYEAQ (reference sequence). This CDR3 spans 14 amino acids. The CDR3 reads CASGAAGGTGELFF. The CDR3, as DNA: TGTGCTAGCGGGGCAGCGGGGGGAACCGGGGAGCTGTTTTTT.

This clonotype was seen repeatedly, ten times or more. V and J are TRBV12-3 or TRBV12-4 and TRBJ2-3; the D is unclear. This CDR3 spans 14 amino acids. The ends were cut back, 7 bases at V and 1 base at J, with 12 bases in the middle. CDR3 sequence: CASTQRFGTDTQYF. The CDR3 nucleotides read TGTGCCAGCACCCAAAGGTTCGGCACAGATACGCAGTATTTT.

In its sample, this clonotype was seen many times. The J gene is TRBJ2-3, the V gene TRBV28; TRBD2 aligns across 13 bases. Germline V gene sequence: CDR1 MDHEN, CDR2 SYDVKM. Trimming at V came to 4 bases and at J to 7 bases, leaving 8 bases not matched to a gene. The CDR3 is made up of 16 amino acids. The chain's CDR3 is CASSSELAGGRNTQYF. The DNA for the CDR3 is TGTGCCAGCAGTTCCGAACTAGCGGGAGGGCGGAATACGCAGTATTTT.

This clonotype has more than one count but fewer than ten. The rearrangement uses TRBV18 and TRBJ1-1; D perhaps matches TRBD1 (5 bases). The CDR3 loop spans 15 amino acids. V was trimmed by 0 bases and J by 3 bases, leaving 11 bases between them. Germline-derived CDR1 and CDR2 are KGHSH and LQKENI. The CDR3 region has the DNA TGTGCCAGCTCACCACCGGGGGGTCATCACACTGAAGCTTTCTTT. Protein product: CASSPPGGHHTEAFF. Full variable domain (remainder filled in from reference TRBV18 and TRBJ1-1): NAGVMQNPRHLVRRRGQEARLRCSPMKGHSHVYWYRQLPEEGLKFMVYLQKENIIDESGMPKERFSAEFPKEGPSILRIQQVVRGDSAAYFCASSPPGGHHTEAFFGQGTRLTVV.

In this sample, this clonotype turned up many times. This rearrangement joins TRBV3-1 to TRBJ2-1; 10 bases line up with TRBD2. With 1 base clipped from V and 9 bases from J, the junction kept 9 bases outside the gene matches. The CDR3 has 16 residues. Per the germline V gene, CDR1 is LGHDT and CDR2 is YNNKEL (reference sequence). The DNA for the CDR3 is TGTGCCAGCAGCCAAGTCCGGACTAGCGGCTTAGGTGAGCAGTTCTTC. Protein: CASSQVRTSGLGEQFF.

This clonotype has a handful of counts. The CDR3 DNA sequence: TGTGCCAGCAGTTATGGTTTAAACTCCATCCACACAGATACGCAGTATTTT. As protein: CASSYGLNSIHTDTQYF. This chain links TRBV6-5 with TRBJ2-3; D is uncertain. V shed 3 bases and J shed 2 bases, with 18 bases lying between them. Per germline, CDR1 MNHEY and CDR2 SVGAGI. The CDR3 extends over 17 amino acids.

This clonotype was counted ten times or more. The chain carries TRBV12-3 or TRBV12-4 and TRBJ2-3; 13 nucleotides align to TRBD2. The CDR3 consists of 17 residues. V lost 6 bases to trimming and J lost 3 bases; unmatched junction nucleotides: 9. The CDR3 nucleotides are TGTGCCAGCAGCCGGACTAGACTAGCGGGAGGAACAGATACGCAGTATTTT. Translation: CASSRTRLAGGTDTQYF.

Only a few counts were recorded for this clonotype. The V call is TRBV5-4, the J call TRBJ2-7; no definite D call. From germline, CDR1 is SGHNT and CDR2 YYREEE (reference sequence). V lost 0 bases and J 0 bases, leaving 7 bases between the germline ends. CDR3 size: 14 residues. This CDR3 reads CASSLEALSYEQYF. The CDR3 DNA sequence: TGTGCCAGCAGCTTGGAGGCGCTCTCCTACGAGCAGTACTTC.